These 17 T cell receptor beta chains were all obtained from the same sample, sequenced in a study of vaccination and CD4 T cells after COVID-19. Researchers used the Oncomine TCR Beta short-read assay to sequence DNA from cultured CD4+ T cells. MiXCR, run by TCRdb on the PCR reads, gives a single entry per CDR3 protein. The table lists several thousand distinct CDR3 sequences, around 60% of them singletons. No cognate antigen is known for these TCRs. Treatment defined: approximately nine-day PBMC culture with coronavirus spike peptide pools or control peptides (ViraFEST assay). The source material was CD4+ T cells from blood, cultured in vitro. Receptors originate from a human donor who had recovered from COVID-19.

In its sample, this clonotype is medium-sized. The CDR3 region is CASSLTGQYSEAFF. CDR3 nucleotides: TGTGCCAGCAGCTTAACGGGACAGTACTCTGAAGCTTTCTTT. The V call is TRBV11-2, the J call TRBJ1-1; 7 bases fit TRBD1. After removal of 2 bases from V and 6 bases from J, the junction contained 6 bases not matched to a gene. The length of the CDR3 is 14 residues. Germline values: CDR1 SGHAT, CDR2 FQNNGV.

The V call is TRBV5-6, the J call TRBJ1-3; 8 bases align to TRBD1. Germline CDR1 reads SGHDT; CDR2 reads YYEEEE. The CDR3 runs 14 residues. V lost 4 bases and J lost 8; bases outside the gene matches: 8. As DNA, the CDR3 is TGTGCCAGCAGCAACTTGGACAGGGCTCACACCATATATTTT. Amino acid sequence: CASSNLDRAHTIYF.

V is TRBV7-2 and J is TRBJ1-1, with D maybe TRBD1 (6 bases). Germline V CDR1 and CDR2: SGHTA, FQGNSA. The CDR3 runs to 14 residues. The V end was cut by 5 bases, the J end by 6 bases, with 16 bases between. The CDR3 bases are TGTGCCAGCAGCGCCACACAGGGAGGGGCTGAAGCTTTCTTT. Translating it yields CASSATQGGAEAFF.

The V gene is TRBV20-1, the J gene TRBJ2-7; 10 bases are a match to TRBD1. The CDR3 is 15 residues long. V trimming: 6 bases; J trimming: 1 base; junction bases outside the gene matches: 9. In germline, CDR1 is DFQATT, CDR2 SNEGSKA (reference sequence). The CDR3 coding sequence is TGCAGTGCCTCAGCCAGGACAGGGGGATCCTACGAGCAGTACTTC. Translating it yields CSASARTGGSYEQYF.

This clonotype was observed a few times. This chain joins TRBV7-3 and TRBJ1-6, with D hard to call. CDR3 length: 13 residues. The germline gives CDR1 SGHTA, CDR2 FQGTGA. V lost 4 bases and J 11 bases, leaving 12 bases between the germline ends. CDR3 coding DNA: TGTGCCAGCAGCTCATCGGGAAATGCACCCCTCCACTTT. It translates to CASSSSGNAPLHF.

This chain connects TRBV7-3 to TRBJ2-2, with a tentative D call TRBD2 (6 bases). The CDR3 has 14 amino acids. V was pared by 8 bases and J by 0 bases, with 10 bases between. The germline V gene has CDR1 SGHTA and CDR2 FQGTGA. The CDR3 DNA is TGTGCCAGCGGAATAGCGGCGAACACCGGGGAGCTGTTTTTT. As protein: CASGIAANTGELFF.

The V and J genes are TRBV28 and TRBJ1-2, with D hard to call. The germline gives CDR1 MDHEN, CDR2 SYDVKM. Between the trimmed V and J ends, which lost 4 bases and 4 bases, there was a span of 7 bases. This CDR3 is 12 amino acids long. The CDR3 protein is CASSYRGYGYTF. DNA of the CDR3: TGTGCCAGCAGTTACCGGGGCTATGGCTACACCTTC.

The CDR3 DNA reads TGTGCCAGCAGCCCCAATTTGGCGGGAGGATACGAGCAGTACTTC. Protein: CASSPNLAGGYEQYF. The chain links TRBV6-2 or TRBV6-3 to TRBJ2-7; 8 positions match TRBD2. Trimming removed 6 bases from V and 4 bases from J; junction bases left unmatched: 11. The CDR3 contains 15 residues. Germline V gives CDR1 MNHEY, CDR2 SVGEGT.

V and J are TRBV19 and TRBJ1-2; TRBD1 matches at 8 bases. CDR3 length: 16 amino acids. J lost 4 bases, V lost 1 base, and 8 bases had no gene match. CDR1 LNHDA and CDR2 SQIVND come from the germline V gene (reference sequence). The CDR3 sequence: CASSIGGAGGVYGYTF. CDR3 sequence (DNA): TGTGCCAGTAGTATAGGTGGGGCAGGGGGCGTCTATGGCTACACCTTC.

The CDR3, as DNA: TGTGCCAGCAGTTATTACGGACTAGCGCCAGATCAAGAGACCCAGTACTTC. Its translation is CASSYYGLAPDQETQYF. The chain uses TRBV6-2 or TRBV6-3 and TRBJ2-5; TRBD2 agrees at 9 bases. Germline V gene sequence: CDR1 MNHEY, CDR2 SVGEGT. The V gene end was trimmed by 3 bases and the J gene end by 2 bases; junction bases not matched to a gene: 10. CDR3 length: 17 residues.

The genes are TRBV4-1 and TRBJ1-1; 7 bases are shared with TRBD1. Unmatched junction bases numbered 7, after V lost 0 bases and J lost 6 bases. Germline values: CDR1 MGHRA, CDR2 YSYEKL. This CDR3 has 15 residues. CDR3 amino acids: CASSQDQGVVSEAFF. The CDR3 DNA reads as TGCGCCAGCAGCCAAGACCAGGGGGTCGTCTCTGAAGCTTTCTTT.

The chain couples TRBV20-1 to TRBJ2-1, with no clear D. V was clipped by 3 bases and J by 12 bases, with 9 bases between them. Germline values: CDR1 DFQATT, CDR2 SNEGSKA (reference sequence). The CDR3 length is 10 residues. CDR3 sequence reads: CSASGLGQFF. The CDR3 nucleotides read TGCAGTGCTAGTGGGCTTGGGCAGTTCTTC.

The chain links TRBV12-3 or TRBV12-4 to TRBJ1-5; 8 nucleotides match TRBD1. The CDR3 totals 16 residues. V lost 5 bases to trimming and J lost 4 bases; unmatched junction nucleotides: 10. The chain's CDR3 is CASSAGQGVTNQPQHF. In DNA, the CDR3 is TGTGCCAGCAGTGCTGGACAGGGCGTAACAAATCAGCCCCAGCATTTT.

In its sample, this clonotype was seen a few times. The V gene is TRBV6-5, the J gene TRBJ1-1; D is unresolved. V was shortened by 2 bases and J by 3 bases, with 10 bases between the two germline ends. This CDR3 is built from 14 residues. Germline assignment: CDR1 MNHEY and CDR2 SVGAGI. The CDR3 DNA reads TGTGCCAGCAGTTACCTGGGGTCCGACACTGAAGCTTTCTTT. It encodes CASSYLGSDTEAFF.

The chain uses TRBV7-2 and TRBJ2-5; the D is unclear. The CDR3 length is 12 residues. The germline gives CDR1 SGHTA, CDR2 FQGNSA. V lost 0 bases to trimming and J lost 5 bases, with 4 bases between them. CDR3 residues: CASSLAKETQYF. In nucleotides, the CDR3 is TGTGCCAGCAGCTTAGCAAAGGAGACCCAGTACTTC.

The CDR3: CASSLGPLGGDYGYTF. The CDR3 region has the DNA TGTGCCAGCAGCTTAGGTCCCCTGGGGGGTGACTATGGCTACACCTTC. This sequence joins TRBV7-9 and TRBJ1-2, with a weak D call TRBD1 (5 bases). The CDR3 extends over 16 amino acids. Per the germline V gene, CDR1 is SEHNR and CDR2 is FQNEAQ (reference sequence). Trimming stripped 1 base from V and 3 bases from J, with 15 bases between.

The rearrangement joins TRBV19 to TRBJ1-6; D ambiguous. Germline V gene sequence: CDR1 LNHDA, CDR2 SQIVND (reference sequence). V was shortened by 6 bases and J by 5 bases, with 14 bases between the two germline ends. The CDR3 sequence is 15 residues long. The CDR3 bases are TGTGCCAGTAGCCGCGGGATCATTAATAATTCACCCCTCCACTTT. The encoded protein is CASSRGIINNSPLHF.